This T cell receptor (beta chain) is from a study of cytomegalovirus exposure and HLA in healthy donors. Whole-study context: Earlier findings included some 100 million unique TCR beta sequences obtained from about 180 million T cells. Study-wide results and limits: Relative to equally common others, HLA-associated TCR beta chains showed greater clonal expansion in a later analysis.

Notes on this clone: What it binds is not known.

The CDR3 is 14 residues long. Trimming left V 6 bases short and J 10 bases short, with 16 bases between. In germline, CDR1 is WSHSY, CDR2 SAAADI. PCR involved 60 Vbeta and 13 Jbeta primers. Method: immunoSEQ multiplex PCR; TCRdb's copy keeps in-frame clones and lacks some. The table includes over 100,000 clones, more than 65% detected once. The sequenced material came from PBMCs. The origin of this receptor is a woman aged 30 to 39 in good health and CMV-seronegative. The V call is TRBV10-2, the J call TRBJ1-6; D not certain. The CDR3 nucleotides read TGCGCCAGCAGCCCCTCGGGTTATGGATCACCCCTCCACTTT. It translates to CASSPSGYGSPLHF.